The clone carrying this T cell receptor (beta chain) was seen ten or more times. These data are taken from a study of tumor-infiltrating lymphocytes in primary liver carcinoma. The source of the blood RNA was unsorted whole blood, and germline DNA was extracted as well. The V and J ends lost 7 bases and 4 bases, in that order; junction bases with no gene match: 6. CDR3 length: 16 amino acids. Starting from roughly 540 ng of total RNA, TCR beta cDNA was produced with a primer in the constant region. Amplification in three nested multiplex PCR rounds with slightly modified ARM-PCR gave rise to TCR beta libraries. The first two PCR rounds used TRBV1-TRBV30 primers with a Cbeta primer, roughly 10 cycles each. TCRdb analysed the multiplex PCR reads with MiXCR anew, one entry per CDR3 protein. The sample includes 330,000 or so distinct CDR3 sequences, less than 75% of them seen just once.

This clonotype was sampled from a man aged 35-49 years with primary liver carcinoma and hepatitis B virus infection. This chain uses TRBV12-3 or TRBV12-4 with TRBJ2-2; TRBD2 aligns across 13 bases. The sequencing sample was made of peripheral blood. In DNA, the CDR3 is TGTGCCAGCATCCGACTAGCGGGAGGCGGCACCGGGGAGCTGTTTTTT. This sequence encodes CASIRLAGGGTGELFF.